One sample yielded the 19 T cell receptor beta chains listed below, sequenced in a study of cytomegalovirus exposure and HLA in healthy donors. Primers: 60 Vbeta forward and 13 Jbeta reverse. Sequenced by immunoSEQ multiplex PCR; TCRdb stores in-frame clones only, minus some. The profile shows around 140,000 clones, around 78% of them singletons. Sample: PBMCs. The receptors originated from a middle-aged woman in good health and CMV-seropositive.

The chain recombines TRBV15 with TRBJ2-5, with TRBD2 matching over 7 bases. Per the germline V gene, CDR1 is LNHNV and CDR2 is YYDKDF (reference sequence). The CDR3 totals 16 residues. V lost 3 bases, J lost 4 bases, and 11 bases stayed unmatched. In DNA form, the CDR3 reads TGTGCCACCAGCAGGTTGGAGACTAGCTTCATAGAGACCCAGTACTTC. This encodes CATSRLETSFIETQYF.

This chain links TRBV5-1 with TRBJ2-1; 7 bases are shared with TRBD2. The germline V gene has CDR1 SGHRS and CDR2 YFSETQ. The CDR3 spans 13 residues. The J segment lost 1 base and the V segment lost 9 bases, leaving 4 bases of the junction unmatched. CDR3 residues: CATQRDSYNEQFF. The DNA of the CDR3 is TGCGCCACCCAGCGGGATTCCTACAATGAGCAGTTCTTC.

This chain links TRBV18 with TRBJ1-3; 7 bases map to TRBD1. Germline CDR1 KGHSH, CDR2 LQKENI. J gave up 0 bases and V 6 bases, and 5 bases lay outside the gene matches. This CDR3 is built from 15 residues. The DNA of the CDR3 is TGTGCCAGCTCCCTACAGGGGACCTCTGGAAACACCATATATTTT. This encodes CASSLQGTSGNTIYF.

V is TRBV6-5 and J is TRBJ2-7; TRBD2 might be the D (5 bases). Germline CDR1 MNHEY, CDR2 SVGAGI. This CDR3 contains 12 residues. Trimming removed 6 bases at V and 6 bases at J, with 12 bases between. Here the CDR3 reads CASSHLAGEQYF. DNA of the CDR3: TGTGCCAGCAGCCATCTAGCCGGCGAGCAGTACTTC.

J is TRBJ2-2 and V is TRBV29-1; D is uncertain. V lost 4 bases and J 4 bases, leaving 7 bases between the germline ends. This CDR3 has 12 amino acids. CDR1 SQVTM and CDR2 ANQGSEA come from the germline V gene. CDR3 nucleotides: TGCAGCGTTGTGATCGGCACCGGGGAGCTGTTTTTT. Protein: CSVVIGTGELFF.

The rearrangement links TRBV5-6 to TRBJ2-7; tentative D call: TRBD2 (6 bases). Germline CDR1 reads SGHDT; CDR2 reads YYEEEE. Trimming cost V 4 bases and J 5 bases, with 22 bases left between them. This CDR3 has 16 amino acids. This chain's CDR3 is CASSRGWAGRRDEQYF. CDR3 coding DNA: TGTGCCAGCAGCCGTGGATGGGCAGGGAGGCGCGACGAGCAGTACTTC.

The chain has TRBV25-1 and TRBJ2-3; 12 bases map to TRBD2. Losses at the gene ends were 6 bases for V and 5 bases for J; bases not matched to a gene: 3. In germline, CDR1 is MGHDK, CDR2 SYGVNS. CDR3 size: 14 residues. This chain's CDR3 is CASSLAGGGDTQYF. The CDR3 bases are TGTGCCAGCAGCCTAGCGGGGGGGGGAGATACGCAGTATTTT.

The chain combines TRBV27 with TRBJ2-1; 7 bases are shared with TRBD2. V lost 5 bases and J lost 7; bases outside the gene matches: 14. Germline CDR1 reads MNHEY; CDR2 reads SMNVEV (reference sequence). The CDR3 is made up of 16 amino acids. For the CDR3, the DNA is TGTGCCAGCAGTGCCCTTCTAGCGGCCCGGAGGAATGAGCAGTTCTTC. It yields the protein CASSALLAARRNEQFF.

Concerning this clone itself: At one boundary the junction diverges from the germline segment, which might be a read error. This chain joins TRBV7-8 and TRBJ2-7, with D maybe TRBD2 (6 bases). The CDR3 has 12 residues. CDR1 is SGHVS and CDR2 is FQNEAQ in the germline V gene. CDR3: CASSSQDYERYF. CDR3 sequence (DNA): TGTGCCAGCAGCTCGCAGGACTACGAGCGGTACTTC. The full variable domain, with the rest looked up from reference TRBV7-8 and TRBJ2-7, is GAGVSQSPRYKVAKRGQDVALRCDPISGHVSLFWYQQALGQGPEFLTYFQNEAQLDKSGLPSDRFFAERPEGSVSTLKIQRTQQEDSAVYLCASSSQDYERYFGPGTRLTVT.

The CDR3, as DNA: TGTGCCAGCAGGGTAAATCCCCTGAGCTCCTACGAGCAGTACTTC. Encoded protein: CASRVNPLSSYEQYF. The V gene is TRBV2, the J gene TRBJ2-7; D gene ambiguous. The CDR3 runs to 15 residues. V was clipped by 6 bases and J by 0 bases, with 15 bases between them. Germline values: CDR1 SNHLY, CDR2 FYNNEI.

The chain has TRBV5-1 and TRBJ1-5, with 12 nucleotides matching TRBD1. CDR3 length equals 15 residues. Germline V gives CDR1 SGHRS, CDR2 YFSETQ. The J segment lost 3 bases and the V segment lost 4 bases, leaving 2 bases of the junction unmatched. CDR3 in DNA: TGCGCCAGCAGCGTGGGACAGGGGGCCAATCAGCCCCAGCATTTT. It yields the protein CASSVGQGANQPQHF.

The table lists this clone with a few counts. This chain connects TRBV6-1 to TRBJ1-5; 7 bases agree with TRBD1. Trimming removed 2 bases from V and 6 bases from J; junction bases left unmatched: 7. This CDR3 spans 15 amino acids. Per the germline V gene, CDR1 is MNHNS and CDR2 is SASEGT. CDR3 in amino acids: CASSERQGIGQPQHF. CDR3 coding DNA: TGTGCCAGCAGTGAACGACAGGGTATTGGTCAGCCCCAGCATTTT.

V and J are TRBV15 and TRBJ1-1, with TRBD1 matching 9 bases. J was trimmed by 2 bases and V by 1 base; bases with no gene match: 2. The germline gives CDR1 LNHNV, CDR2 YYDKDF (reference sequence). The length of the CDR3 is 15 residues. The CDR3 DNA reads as TGTGCCACCAGCAGAGGACAGGGGGAAAACACTGAAGCTTTCTTT. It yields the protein CATSRGQGENTEAFF.

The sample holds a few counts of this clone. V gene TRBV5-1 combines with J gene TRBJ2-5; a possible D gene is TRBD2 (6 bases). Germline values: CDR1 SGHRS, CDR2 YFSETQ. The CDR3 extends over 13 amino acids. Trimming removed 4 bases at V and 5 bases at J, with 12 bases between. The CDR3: CASSPGSSETQYF. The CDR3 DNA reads TGCGCCAGCAGCCCCGGGAGTTCGGAGACCCAGTACTTC.

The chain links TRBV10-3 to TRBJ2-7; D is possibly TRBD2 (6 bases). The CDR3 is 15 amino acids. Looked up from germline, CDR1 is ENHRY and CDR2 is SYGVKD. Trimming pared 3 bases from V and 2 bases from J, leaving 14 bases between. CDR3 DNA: TGTGCCATCAGTGACGTGCGGGGTGGGCCCTACGAGCAGTACTTC. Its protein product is CAISDVRGGPYEQYF.

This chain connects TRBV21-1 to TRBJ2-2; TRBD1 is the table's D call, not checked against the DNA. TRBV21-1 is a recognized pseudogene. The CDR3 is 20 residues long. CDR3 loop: CASSKADRGGSQVPTGELFF. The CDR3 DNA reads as TGTGCCAGCAGCAAAGCCGACAGGGGTGGGTCCCAGGTCCCCACCGGGGAGCTGTTTTTT.

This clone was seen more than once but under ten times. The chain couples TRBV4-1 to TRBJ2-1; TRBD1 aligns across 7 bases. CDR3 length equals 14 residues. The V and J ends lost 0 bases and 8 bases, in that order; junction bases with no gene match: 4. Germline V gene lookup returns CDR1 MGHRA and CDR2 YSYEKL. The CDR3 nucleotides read TGCGCCAGCAGCCAAGATCAGGGGGTGGATGAGCAGTTCTTC. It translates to CASSQDQGVDEQFF.

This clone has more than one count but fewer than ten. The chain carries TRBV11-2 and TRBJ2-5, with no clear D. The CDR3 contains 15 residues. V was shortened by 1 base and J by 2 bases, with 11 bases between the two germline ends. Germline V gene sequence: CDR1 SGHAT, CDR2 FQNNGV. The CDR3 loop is CASSLVVTRQETQYF. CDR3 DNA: TGTGCCAGCAGCTTAGTAGTTACGCGTCAAGAGACCCAGTACTTC.

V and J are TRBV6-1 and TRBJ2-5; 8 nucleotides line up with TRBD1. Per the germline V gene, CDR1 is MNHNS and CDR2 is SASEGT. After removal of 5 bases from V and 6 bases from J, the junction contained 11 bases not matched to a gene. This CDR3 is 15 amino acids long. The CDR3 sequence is CASSSSWDRYKTQYF. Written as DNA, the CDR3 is TGTGCCAGCAGTTCGAGCTGGGACAGGTATAAGACCCAGTACTTC.